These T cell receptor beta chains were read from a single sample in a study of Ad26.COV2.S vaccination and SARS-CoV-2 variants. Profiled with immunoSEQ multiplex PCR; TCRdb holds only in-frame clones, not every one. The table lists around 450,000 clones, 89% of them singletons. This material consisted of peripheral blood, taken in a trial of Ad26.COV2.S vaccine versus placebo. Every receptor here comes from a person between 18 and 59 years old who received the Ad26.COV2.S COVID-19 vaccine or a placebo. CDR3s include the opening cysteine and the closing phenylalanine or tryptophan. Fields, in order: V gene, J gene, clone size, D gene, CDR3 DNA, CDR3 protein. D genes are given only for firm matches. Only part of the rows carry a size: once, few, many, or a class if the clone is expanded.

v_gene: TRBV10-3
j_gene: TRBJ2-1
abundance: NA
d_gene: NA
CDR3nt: TGTGCCATCAGTGAAACCCTCCCACAGGGTGGCTCCTACAATGAGCAGTTCTTC
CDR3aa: CAISETLPQGGSYNEQFF

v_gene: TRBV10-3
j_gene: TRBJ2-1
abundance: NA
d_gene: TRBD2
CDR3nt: TGTGCCATCAGTGACCGTAGCGGGAGCGCCTACAATGAGCAGTTCTTC
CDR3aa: CAISDRSGSAYNEQFF

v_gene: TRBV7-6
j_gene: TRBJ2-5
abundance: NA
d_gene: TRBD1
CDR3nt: TGTGCCAGCAGTCGCAGGGGGCGACGGCAAGAGACCCAGTACTTC
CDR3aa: CASSRRGRRQETQYF

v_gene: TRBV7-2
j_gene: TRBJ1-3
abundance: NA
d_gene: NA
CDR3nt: TGTGCCAGCAGCTTCGACAGTACCTCTGGAAACACCATATATTTT
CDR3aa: CASSFDSTSGNTIYF

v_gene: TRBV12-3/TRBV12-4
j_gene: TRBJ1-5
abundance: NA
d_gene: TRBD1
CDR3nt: TGTGCCAGCAGCTCTTGGGGCAGGGGGTCCCAGCATTTT
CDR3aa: CASSSWGRGSQHF

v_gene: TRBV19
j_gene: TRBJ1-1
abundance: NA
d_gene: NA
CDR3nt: TGTGCCAGTAGTACATACCCCAGGGGTTTAAACACTGAAGCTTTCTTT
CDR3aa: CASSTYPRGLNTEAFF

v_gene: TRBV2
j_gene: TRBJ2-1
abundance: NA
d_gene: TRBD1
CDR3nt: TGTGCCAGTAGACAGGGTTCCTACAATGAGCAGTTCTTC
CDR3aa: CASRQGSYNEQFF

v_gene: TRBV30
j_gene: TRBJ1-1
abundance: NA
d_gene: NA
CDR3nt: TGTGCCTGGAGGAGGGTCCTGGGGAACACTGAAGCTTTCTTT
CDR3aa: CAWRRVLGNTEAFF

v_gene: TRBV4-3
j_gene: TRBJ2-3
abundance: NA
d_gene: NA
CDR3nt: TGCGCCAGCAGCCAAGATGTATGGAGGGGGGGCCGTACAGATACGCAGTATTTT
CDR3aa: CASSQDVWRGGRTDTQYF

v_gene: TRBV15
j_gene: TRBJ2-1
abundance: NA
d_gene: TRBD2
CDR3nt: TGTGCCACCAGCAGAGATGTCCGGAGTAGCGGGGGGACCTACAATGAGCAGTTCTTC
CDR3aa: CATSRDVRSSGGTYNEQFF

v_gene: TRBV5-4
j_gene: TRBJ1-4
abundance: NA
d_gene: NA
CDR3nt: TGTGCCAGCAGCTTGGACAGTGCAACTAATGAAAAACTGTTTTTT
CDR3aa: CASSLDSATNEKLFF

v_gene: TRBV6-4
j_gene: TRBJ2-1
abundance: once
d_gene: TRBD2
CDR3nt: TGTGCCAGCAGTGTCGACGGGGGAGGGGAGCAGTTCTTC
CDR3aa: CASSVDGGGEQFF

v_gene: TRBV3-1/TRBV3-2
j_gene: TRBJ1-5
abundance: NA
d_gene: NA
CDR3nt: TGTGCCAGCAGCCAAGAAGCTTGCAATCAGCCCCAGCATTTT
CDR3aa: CASSQEACNQPQHF

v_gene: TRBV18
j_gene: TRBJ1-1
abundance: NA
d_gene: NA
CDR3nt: TGTGCCAGCTCACCCGCTCTAGCAGGTGGTGGGACTGAAGCTTTCTTT
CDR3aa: CASSPALAGGGTEAFF

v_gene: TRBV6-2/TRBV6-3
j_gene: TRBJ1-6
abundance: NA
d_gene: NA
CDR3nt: TGTGCCAGCAGTTACGGGTCAATCGGAGATTCACCCCTCCACTTT
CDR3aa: CASSYGSIGDSPLHF

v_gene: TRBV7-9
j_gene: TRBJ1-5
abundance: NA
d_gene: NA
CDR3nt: TGTGCCAGCAGCCTGGGACCTAGCAATCAGCCCCAGCATTTT
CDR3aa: CASSLGPSNQPQHF

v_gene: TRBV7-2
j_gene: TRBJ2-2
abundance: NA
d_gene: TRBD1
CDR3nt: TGTGCCAGCAACGCCGGGACAGGGACCGGGGAGCTGTTTTTT
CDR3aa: CASNAGTGTGELFF

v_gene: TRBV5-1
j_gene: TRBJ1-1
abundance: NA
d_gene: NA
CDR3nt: TGCGCCAGTACCTGGTCGGGACGGGGGAACACTGAAGCTTTCTTT
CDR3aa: CASTWSGRGNTEAFF

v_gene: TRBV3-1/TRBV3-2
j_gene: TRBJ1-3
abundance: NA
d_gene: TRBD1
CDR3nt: TGTGCCAGCAGCCAGTTGGGACAGGGGTTGAAGGGAAACACCATATATTTT
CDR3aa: CASSQLGQGLKGNTIYF

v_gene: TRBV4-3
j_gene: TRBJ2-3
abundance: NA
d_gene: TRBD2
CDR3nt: TGCGCCAGCAGCCCGTGGGTTAGCGGGGGCTCAGATACGCAGTATTTT
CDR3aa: CASSPWVSGGSDTQYF

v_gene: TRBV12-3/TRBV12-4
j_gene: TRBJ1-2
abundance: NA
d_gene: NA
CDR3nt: TGTGCCAGCATCACTGGGGGGGATGGCTACACCTTC
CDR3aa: CASITGGDGYTF

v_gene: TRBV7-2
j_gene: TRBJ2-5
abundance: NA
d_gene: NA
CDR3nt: TGTGCCAGCAGCTCCTCTGACGTTAAGGGGACCCAGTACTTC
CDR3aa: CASSSSDVKGTQYF

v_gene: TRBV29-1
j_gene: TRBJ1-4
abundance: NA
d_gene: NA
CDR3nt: TGCAGCGTCGACCTAATCCGGGACATGCGGAAACTTGCTAATGAAAAACTGTTTTTT
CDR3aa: CSVDLIRDMRKLANEKLFF

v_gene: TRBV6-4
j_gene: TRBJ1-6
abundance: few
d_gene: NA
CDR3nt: TGTGCCAGCAGTGAGGATGGGAATTCACCCCTCCACTTT
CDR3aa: CASSEDGNSPLHF

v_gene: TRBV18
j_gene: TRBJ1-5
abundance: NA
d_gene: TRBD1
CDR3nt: TGTGCCAGCTCATCGGGACAGGATAGCAATCAGCCCCAGCATTTT
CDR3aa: CASSSGQDSNQPQHF

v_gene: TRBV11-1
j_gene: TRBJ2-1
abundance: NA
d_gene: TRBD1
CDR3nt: TGTGCCAGCAGCTTAGCCCCCGCCGACAGGGGGCCGGGCAATGAGCAGTTCTTC
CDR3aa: CASSLAPADRGPGNEQFF

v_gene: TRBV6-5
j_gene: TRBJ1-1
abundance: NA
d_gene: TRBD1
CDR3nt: TGTGCCAGCAGTTATTCCGGGACAGGGGACACTGAAGCTTTCTTT
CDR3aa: CASSYSGTGDTEAFF

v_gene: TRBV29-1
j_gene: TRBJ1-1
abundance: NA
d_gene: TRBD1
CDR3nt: TGCAGCACGTCCTGGGGACAGAGCACTGAAGCTTTCTTT
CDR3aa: CSTSWGQSTEAFF

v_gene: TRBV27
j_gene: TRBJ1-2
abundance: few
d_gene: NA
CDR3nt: TGTGCCAGCAGGGCCGGGAACTATGGCTACACCTTC
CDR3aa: CASRAGNYGYTF

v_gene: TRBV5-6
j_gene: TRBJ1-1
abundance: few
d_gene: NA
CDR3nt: TGTGCCAGCAGCTTGGTGGGCAGGAACACTGAAGCTTTCTTT
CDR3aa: CASSLVGRNTEAFF

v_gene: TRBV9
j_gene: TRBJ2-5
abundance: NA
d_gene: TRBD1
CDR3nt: TGTGCCAGCAGCGTAGCCGGACAGGGCCAAGAGACCCAGTACTTC
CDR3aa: CASSVAGQGQETQYF

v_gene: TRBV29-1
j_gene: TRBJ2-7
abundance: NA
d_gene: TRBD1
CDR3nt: TGCAGCGTCCTACCGTTCGACAGGGACCACGAGCAGTACTTC
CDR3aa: CSVLPFDRDHEQYF

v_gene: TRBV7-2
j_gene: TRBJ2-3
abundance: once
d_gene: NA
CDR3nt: TGTGCCAGCAACCACCCCCGGGGGGCGCAAGTCACAGATACGCAGTATTTT
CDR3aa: CASNHPRGAQVTDTQYF

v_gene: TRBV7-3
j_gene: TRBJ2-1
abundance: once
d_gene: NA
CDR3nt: TGTGCCAGCAGCCTTCGACCTGCAGGACTGCTCGGCTCCTACAATGAGCAGTTCTTC
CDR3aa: CASSLRPAGLLGSYNEQFF

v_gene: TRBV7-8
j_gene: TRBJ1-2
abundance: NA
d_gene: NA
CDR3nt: TGTGCCAGCAGCTTAGGACGGTACCTAAGCTATGGCTACACCTTC
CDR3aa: CASSLGRYLSYGYTF

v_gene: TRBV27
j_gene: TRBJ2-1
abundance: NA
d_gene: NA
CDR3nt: TGTGCCAGCAGTTTTTATAGCGGACCGGTTTGGGCCAATGAGCAGTTCTTC
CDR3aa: CASSFYSGPVWANEQFF

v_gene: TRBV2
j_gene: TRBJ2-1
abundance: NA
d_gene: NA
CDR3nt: TGTGCCAGCAGTGATTTGTCTCTCACTAAGGGGCAGTTCTTC
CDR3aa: CASSDLSLTKGQFF

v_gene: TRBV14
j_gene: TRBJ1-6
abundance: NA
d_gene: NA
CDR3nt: TGTGCCAGCAGCCAAGGTTCAGGGGTGGATTCACCCCTCCACTTT
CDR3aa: CASSQGSGVDSPLHF

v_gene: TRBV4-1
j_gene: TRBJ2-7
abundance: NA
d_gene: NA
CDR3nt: TGCGCCAGCAGCCCAACTAACCTGATACGCTCCTACGAGCAGTACTTC
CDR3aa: CASSPTNLIRSYEQYF

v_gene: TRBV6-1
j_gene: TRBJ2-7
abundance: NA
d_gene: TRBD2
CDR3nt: TGTGCCAGCAGTGACCCAGGGAGGGAATACAACGAGCAGTACTTC
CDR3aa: CASSDPGREYNEQYF

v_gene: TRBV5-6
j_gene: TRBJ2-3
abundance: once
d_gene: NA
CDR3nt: TGTGCCAGCAGCTTGCTGGTGACTAGATTAGTATATACGCAGTATTTT
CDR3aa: CASSLLVTRLVYTQYF

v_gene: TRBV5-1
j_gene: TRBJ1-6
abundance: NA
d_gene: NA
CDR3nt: TGCGCCAGCAGGTATCGGAATTCACCCCTCCACTTT
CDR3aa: CASRYRNSPLHF

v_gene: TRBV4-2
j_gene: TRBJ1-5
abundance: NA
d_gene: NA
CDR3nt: TGTGCCAGCAGCCAAGATCTAGATCAGCCCCAGCATTTT
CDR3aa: CASSQDLDQPQHF

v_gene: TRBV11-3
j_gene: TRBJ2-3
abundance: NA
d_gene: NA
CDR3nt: TGTGCCACGGTCCCACGGGGGTCAGATACGCAGTATTTT
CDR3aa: CATVPRGSDTQYF

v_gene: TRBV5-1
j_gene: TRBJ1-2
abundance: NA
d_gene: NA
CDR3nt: TGCGCCAGCAGCTTTAACAGGGAGGTTGGCTACACCTTC
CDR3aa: CASSFNREVGYTF

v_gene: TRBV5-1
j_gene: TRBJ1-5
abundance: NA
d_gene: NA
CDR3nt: TGCGCCAGCAGCTTGGGTGGAAACAATCAGCCCCAGCATTTT
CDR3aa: CASSLGGNNQPQHF

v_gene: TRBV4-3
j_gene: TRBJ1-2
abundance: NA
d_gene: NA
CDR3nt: TGCGCCAGCAGTCGTATTCCGGGGGATGGCTACACCTTC
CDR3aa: CASSRIPGDGYTF

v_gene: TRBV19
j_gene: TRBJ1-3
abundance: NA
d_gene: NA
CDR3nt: TGTGCCAGTAGTATCCGGAAACGGACCGCTCATATTGCAAACACCATATATTTT
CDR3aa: CASSIRKRTAHIANTIYF

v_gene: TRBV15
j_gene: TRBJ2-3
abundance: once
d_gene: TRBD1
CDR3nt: TGTGCCACCAGCCCCAGGGGGCTATTCACAGATACGCAGTATTTT
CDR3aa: CATSPRGLFTDTQYF

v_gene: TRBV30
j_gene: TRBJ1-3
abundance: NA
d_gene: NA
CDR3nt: TGTGCCTGGCGTCTGGCGGGGAAAGGAAACACCATATATTTT
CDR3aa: CAWRLAGKGNTIYF